This section outlines one T cell receptor (beta chain) sequence together with its context. Its antigen is not identified. These data are taken from a study of cytomegalovirus exposure and HLA in healthy donors. Germline V gene lookup returns CDR1 SEHNR and CDR2 FQNEAQ (reference sequence). The CDR3 has 13 amino acids. With 1 base removed from V and 8 bases from J, the gap between germline ends came to 8 bases. The PCR employed 60 Vbeta primers together with 13 Jbeta primers. Libraries were prepared by immunoSEQ multiplex PCR; TCRdb keeps only in-frame clonotypes and omits some of them. The repertoire holds about 76,000 clones, with less than 80% as singletons. Study conclusions and caveats: Further analysis, carried out later, found HLA-associated TCR beta chains more clonally expanded than equally common other chains. In a later analysis, TCR beta V- and J-gene trimming showed a link to a missense DCLRE1C variant. Presence/absence analyses supposed approximately even sequencing depth among donors. An apparent linkage of common viral pathogens to several of the most significant clusters emerged in a later analysis.

The origin of this receptor is a man aged 30-40 years in good health and CMV-seronegative. The sample taken for sequencing was PBMCs. The rearrangement joins TRBV7-9 to TRBJ1-4; no definite D call. The DNA for the CDR3 is TGTGCCAGCAGCTTAGGTGAGGCGGAAAAACTGTTTTTT. Its translation is CASSLGEAEKLFF.